The clone carrying this T cell receptor beta chain was detected only a few times. This entry belongs to a study of blood T cell repertoires in COVID-19. Turning to the study itself: Material from acute and convalescent COVID-19 was sourced from the United States, Italy and Spain. Nucleic acid was either cDNA or gDNA, and it came from T cells, B-cell-depleted T cells, or PBMCs.

This CDR3 is built from 16 residues. J lost 0 bases, V lost 4 bases, and 6 bases had no gene match. Per germline, CDR1 SGHRS and CDR2 YFSETQ. Participants' reported clinical history set cohort assignment. The method was immunoSEQ multiplex PCR; TCRdb's version includes in-frame clones alone and lacks a portion of them. The data show approximately 150,000 clones, around 83% seen once. Sequenced material: PBMCs or T cells enriched from blood (not recorded which). The chain employs TRBV5-1 and TRBJ2-3, with TRBD1 identical over 9 bases. The receptor comes from a man aged 50 to 60 who had recovered from COVID-19. The CDR3 DNA reads as TGCGCCAGCAGCGGGGGGACAGGGCCTAGCACAGATACGCAGTATTTT. It specifies CASSGGTGPSTDTQYF.